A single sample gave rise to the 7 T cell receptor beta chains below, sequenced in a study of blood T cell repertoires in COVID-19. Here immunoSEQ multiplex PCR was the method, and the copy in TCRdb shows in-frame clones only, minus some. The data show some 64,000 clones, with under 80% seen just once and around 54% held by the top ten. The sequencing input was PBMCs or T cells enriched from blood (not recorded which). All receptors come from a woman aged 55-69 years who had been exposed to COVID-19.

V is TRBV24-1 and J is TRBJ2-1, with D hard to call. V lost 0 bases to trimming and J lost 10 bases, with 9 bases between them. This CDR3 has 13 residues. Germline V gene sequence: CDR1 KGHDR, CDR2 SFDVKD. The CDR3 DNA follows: TGTGCCACCAGTGATTTGAGTGGAGAGGAGCAGTTCTTC. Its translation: CATSDLSGEEQFF.

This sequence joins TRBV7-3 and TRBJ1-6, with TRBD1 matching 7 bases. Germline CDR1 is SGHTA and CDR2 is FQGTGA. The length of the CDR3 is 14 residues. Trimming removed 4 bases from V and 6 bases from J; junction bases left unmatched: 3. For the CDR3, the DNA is TGTGCCAGCAGCTCGGGACAGCTTAATTCACCCCTCCACTTT. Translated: CASSSGQLNSPLHF.

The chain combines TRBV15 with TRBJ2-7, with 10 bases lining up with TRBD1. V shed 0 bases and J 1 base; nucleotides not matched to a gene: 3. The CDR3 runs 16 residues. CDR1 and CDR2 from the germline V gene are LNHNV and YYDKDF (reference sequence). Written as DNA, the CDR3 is TGTGCCACCAGCAGAGATTGGGGACAGGGGTCCTACGAGCAGTACTTC. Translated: CATSRDWGQGSYEQYF.

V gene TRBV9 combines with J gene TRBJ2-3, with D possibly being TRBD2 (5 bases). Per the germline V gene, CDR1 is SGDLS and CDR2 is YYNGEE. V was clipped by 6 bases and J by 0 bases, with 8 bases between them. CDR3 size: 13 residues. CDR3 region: CASTRGSTDTQYF. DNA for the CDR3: TGTGCCAGCACCAGAGGGAGCACAGATACGCAGTATTTT. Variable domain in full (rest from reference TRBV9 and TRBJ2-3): DSGVTQTPKHLITATGQRVTLRCSPRSGDLSVYWYQQSLDQGLQFLIQYYNGEERAKGNILERFSAQQFPDLHSELNLSSLELGDSALYFCASTRGSTDTQYFGPGTRLTVL.

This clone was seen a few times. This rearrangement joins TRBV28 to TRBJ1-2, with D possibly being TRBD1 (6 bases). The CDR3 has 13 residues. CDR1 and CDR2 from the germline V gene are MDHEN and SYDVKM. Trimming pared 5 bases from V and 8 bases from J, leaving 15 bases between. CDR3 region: CASSPRGAEGYTF. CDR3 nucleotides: TGTGCCAGCAGTCCACGGGGGGCGGAAGGCTACACCTTC.

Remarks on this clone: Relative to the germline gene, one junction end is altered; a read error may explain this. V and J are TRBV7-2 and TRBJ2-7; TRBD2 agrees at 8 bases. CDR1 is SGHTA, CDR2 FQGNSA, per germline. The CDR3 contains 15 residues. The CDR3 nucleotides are TGTGCCAGCAGCCTAGCAAGCGGGGGAACCTACGAGCAGTACTTC. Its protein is CASSLASGGTYEQYF.

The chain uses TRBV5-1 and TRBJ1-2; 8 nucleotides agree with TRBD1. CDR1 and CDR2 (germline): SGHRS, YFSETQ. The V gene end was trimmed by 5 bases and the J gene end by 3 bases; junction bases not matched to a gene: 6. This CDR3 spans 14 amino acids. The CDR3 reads CASSQGARDYGYTF. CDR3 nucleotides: TGCGCCAGCAGTCAGGGGGCGCGGGACTATGGCTACACCTTC.